These 26 T cell receptor beta chains were sequenced from one sample in a study of blood T cell repertoires in COVID-19. Using immunoSEQ multiplex PCR, the repertoire was profiled, and TCRdb retains in-frame clones only, with some absent. The sample yields about 310,000 clones, 80% to 90% seen once. Material: peripheral blood. The source is a man aged 45 to 65 with active or convalescent COVID-19.

This clone has just one count. The J gene is TRBJ1-1, the V gene TRBV2; D might be TRBD1 (6 bases). Germline V gene sequence: CDR1 SNHLY, CDR2 FYNNEI. V gave up 5 bases and J gave up 10 bases, with 17 bases separating them. This CDR3 is built from 13 residues. CDR3 nucleotide sequence: TGTGCCAGCAGTATCACAGGGAACAAGGGAGCTTTCTTT. It codes for CASSITGNKGAFF.

The chain combines TRBV28 with TRBJ1-5; 9 positions match TRBD1. Losses at the gene ends were 1 base for V and 6 bases for J; bases not matched to a gene: 7. This CDR3 has 16 amino acids. The germline V gene encodes CDR1 MDHEN and CDR2 SYDVKM. The CDR3 DNA is TGTGCCAGCAGTTTATTTACAGGGGGCGCGGGTCAGCCCCAGCATTTT. Translated: CASSLFTGGAGQPQHF.

The rearrangement joins TRBV11-2 to TRBJ2-1, with 10 bases matching TRBD1. CDR1 is SGHAT, CDR2 FQNNGV, per germline. This CDR3 region has 18 residues. V trimming: 2 bases; J trimming: 5 bases; junction bases outside the gene matches: 12. The CDR3 DNA follows: TGTGCCAGCAGCTTAATGGGATCCGGGACAGGGGTGAACAATGAGCAGTTCTTC. Translating it yields CASSLMGSGTGVNNEQFF.

The CDR3 bases are TGTGCCAGCAGCCTAGGACAGGGTAACGTGACCCAGTACTTC. Translation: CASSLGQGNVTQYF. The chain has TRBV7-9 and TRBJ2-5; 8 bases are shared with TRBD1. From germline, CDR1 is SEHNR and CDR2 FQNEAQ (reference sequence). There are 14 residues in the CDR3. The V gene end was trimmed by 5 bases and the J gene end by 7 bases; junction bases not matched to a gene: 9. The entire variable domain, with the rest obtained from reference TRBV7-9 and TRBJ2-5, is as follows: DTGVSQNPRHKITKRGQNVTFRCDPISEHNRLYWYRQTLGQGPEFLTYFQNEAQLEKSRLLSDRFSAERPKGSFSTLEIQRTEQGDSAMYLCASSLGQGNVTQYFGPGTRLLVL.

J is TRBJ2-5 and V is TRBV6-5, with TRBD2 as a possible D gene (6 bases). The CDR3 consists of 15 residues. Trimming removed 6 bases at V and 0 bases at J, with 14 bases between. Per germline, CDR1 MNHEY and CDR2 SVGAGI. The CDR3 DNA sequence: TGTGCCAGCAGCCCACTGGGGACTTACCAAGAGACCCAGTACTTC. Its translation is CASSPLGTYQETQYF.

The chain has TRBV29-1 and TRBJ1-2; unclear D gene. Per the germline V gene, CDR1 is SQVTM and CDR2 is ANQGSEA. V shed 7 bases and J shed 5 bases, with 20 bases lying between them. This CDR3 comprises 14 residues. CDR3 sequence (DNA): TGCAGCGCCCCCCCATCGGGAGCAGCATATGGCTACACCTTC. Encoded protein: CSAPPSGAAYGYTF.

This clone came up a few times. V and J are TRBV28 and TRBJ1-1, with 7 nucleotides matching TRBD1. V was pared by 5 bases and J by 6 bases, with 3 bases of the junction left unmatched. The CDR3 spans 12 residues. The germline CDR1 and CDR2 sequences are MDHEN and SYDVKM. CDR3 amino acids: CASSPGQPEAFF. CDR3 coding DNA: TGTGCCAGCAGTCCGGGACAGCCTGAAGCTTTCTTT.

The DNA for the CDR3 is TGTGCCAGCAGCTTAGCCTCGGGGGGCAATGAGCAGTTCTTC. Translated: CASSLASGGNEQFF. The rearrangement joins TRBV7-2 to TRBJ2-1, with 7 positions matching TRBD2. The CDR3 has 14 amino acids. Germline V lookup: CDR1 SGHTA, CDR2 FQGNSA. Trimming removed 0 bases from V and 6 bases from J; junction bases left unmatched: 2.

The chain uses TRBV5-5 and TRBJ2-1, with D perhaps matching TRBD1 (5 bases). Germline V CDR1 and CDR2: SGHKS, YYEKEE (reference sequence). This CDR3 contains 14 residues. With 2 bases removed from V and 8 bases from J, the gap between germline ends came to 14 bases. CDR3: CASSLRITRDEQFF. The CDR3 coding sequence is TGTGCCAGCAGCTTACGGATTACCAGGGATGAGCAGTTCTTC.

The chain recombines TRBV5-4 with TRBJ1-1, with 9 positions matching TRBD1. The length of the CDR3 is 14 residues. Germline V lookup: CDR1 SGHNT, CDR2 YYREEE (reference sequence). V lost 9 bases and J lost 3; bases outside the gene matches: 9. CDR3 DNA sequence: TGTGCCACATTGGCCGGGACAGGGTACACTGAAGCTTTCTTT. It encodes CATLAGTGYTEAFF.

The chain joins TRBV18 to TRBJ2-3; D uncertain. The germline gives CDR1 KGHSH, CDR2 LQKENI. V lost 0 bases and J 5 bases, leaving 6 bases between the germline ends. The CDR3 loop spans 13 amino acids. The CDR3 sequence is CASSPPERDTQYF. The DNA of the CDR3 is TGTGCCAGCTCACCACCGGAGCGAGATACGCAGTATTTT.

This chain joins TRBV9 and TRBJ2-7, with TRBD1 matching 7 bases. CDR3 length: 15 amino acids. From germline, CDR1 is SGDLS and CDR2 YYNGEE. After removal of 4 bases from V and 3 bases from J, the junction contained 10 bases not matched to a gene. CDR3 protein: CASSIGTARSYEQYF. DNA of the CDR3: TGTGCCAGCAGCATTGGGACAGCTAGGAGCTACGAGCAGTACTTC.

The V call is TRBV7-2, the J call TRBJ2-7; TRBD1 matches at 7 bases. Germline assignment: CDR1 SGHTA and CDR2 FQGNSA. The CDR3 contains 15 residues. The V gene end was trimmed by 6 bases and the J gene end by 1 base; junction bases not matched to a gene: 9. The CDR3 spells CASRRQGSGSYEQYF. Written as DNA, the CDR3 is TGTGCCAGCAGAAGACAGGGTTCTGGGTCCTACGAGCAGTACTTC.

J is TRBJ2-7 and V is TRBV9, with 7 bases that match TRBD2. The germline V gene encodes CDR1 SGDLS and CDR2 YYNGEE. The CDR3 is 16 amino acids. The J segment lost 4 bases and the V segment lost 0 bases, leaving 10 bases of the junction unmatched. The chain's CDR3 is CASSVGASGIGYEQYF. The CDR3 nucleotides read TGTGCCAGCAGCGTAGGGGCTAGCGGAATAGGGTACGAGCAGTACTTC.

This clone came up a few times. The CDR3 DNA reads as TGTGCCAGCAGGAAGCTCGGGACAGAGAACTACGAGCAGTACTTC. Protein product: CASRKLGTENYEQYF. The chain employs TRBV27 and TRBJ2-7; 7 nucleotides align to TRBD1. The CDR3 length is 15 residues. V was pared by 6 bases and J by 3 bases, with 11 bases of the junction left unmatched. Germline-derived CDR1 and CDR2 are MNHEY and SMNVEV (reference sequence).

The chain is built from TRBV28 and TRBJ1-2, with D uncertain. This CDR3 is 12 amino acids long. Between the trimmed V and J ends, which lost 1 base and 7 bases, there was a span of 7 bases. CDR1 is MDHEN, CDR2 SYDVKM, per germline. The CDR3 bases are TGTGCCAGCAGTTTATCAAGGAGTGGCTACACCTTC. Protein product: CASSLSRSGYTF.

The CDR3 reads CASSTRTGSGYTF. CDR3 nucleotide sequence: TGTGCCAGCAGCACCCGGACAGGGAGCGGCTACACCTTC. The J gene is TRBJ1-2, the V gene TRBV11-1, with 8 nucleotides matching TRBD1. CDR3 length equals 13 residues. CDR1 and CDR2 (germline): SGHAT, FQDESV (reference sequence). The ends lost 5 bases at V and 8 bases at J; junction bases unmatched: 7. Complete variable domain (other parts from reference TRBV11-1 and TRBJ1-2): EAEVAQSPRYKITEKSQAVAFWCDPISGHATLYWYRQILGQGPELLVQFQDESVVDDSQLPKDRFSAERLKGVDSTLKIQPAELGDSAMYLCASSTRTGSGYTFGSGTRLTVV.

J is TRBJ2-7 and V is TRBV20-1; 12 bases match TRBD1. The V and J ends lost 3 bases and 4 bases, in that order; junction bases with no gene match: 4. The CDR3 has 14 residues. The germline CDR1 and CDR2 sequences are DFQATT and SNEGSKA (reference sequence). For the CDR3, the DNA is TGCAGTGCTAGTCGGGACAGGGGGCATTACGAGCAGTACTTC. Protein product: CSASRDRGHYEQYF.

This clone has only a few counts. The chain uses TRBV24-1 and TRBJ1-2, with D uncertain. This CDR3 spans 14 amino acids. Trimming removed 2 bases at V and 4 bases at J, with 10 bases between. Germline V gene sequence: CDR1 KGHDR, CDR2 SFDVKD. CDR3 sequence: CATSDYLTGYGYTF. The DNA of the CDR3 is TGTGCCACCAGTGATTATCTGACGGGCTATGGCTACACCTTC.

CDR3: CASSALTFSRGRVNTEAFF. DNA for the CDR3: TGTGCCAGCAGTGCTTTGACATTTTCCAGGGGGCGGGTGAACACTGAAGCTTTCTTT. This sequence joins TRBV28 and TRBJ1-1, with TRBD1 matching over 8 bases. Germline CDR1 reads MDHEN; CDR2 reads SYDVKM. J gave up 0 bases and V 5 bases, and 17 bases lay outside the gene matches. The CDR3 is 19 residues long. The variable domain in full, with the rest retrieved from reference TRBV28 and TRBJ1-1, is DVKVTQSSRYLVKRTGEKVFLECVQDMDHENMFWYRQDPGLGLRLIYFSYDVKMKEKGDIPEGYSVSREKKERFSLILESASTNQTSMYLCASSALTFSRGRVNTEAFFGQGTRLTVV.

CDR3 in amino acids: CASSSGTEYTEAFF. In nucleotides, the CDR3 is TGTGCCAGCAGCTCCGGGACAGAATACACTGAAGCTTTCTTT. J is TRBJ1-1 and V is TRBV11-2; 7 bases fit TRBD1. Germline V gene data show CDR1 as SGHAT and CDR2 as FQNNGV. V shed 4 bases, J shed 3 bases, and the junction held 5 bases outside the gene matches. The CDR3 consists of 14 residues.

The V call is TRBV12-5, the J call TRBJ1-1; TRBD1 agrees at 8 bases. The germline gives CDR1 LGHNT, CDR2 FRNRAP. J was trimmed by 1 base and V by 1 base; bases with no gene match: 5. CDR3 length: 16 amino acids. The CDR3 region has the DNA TGTGCTAGTGGTTTGGGCAGACAGGGGTCGAACACTGAAGCTTTCTTT. It encodes CASGLGRQGSNTEAFF.

V is TRBV2 and J is TRBJ2-1; 7 nucleotides agree with TRBD2. The CDR3 totals 15 residues. Looked up from germline, CDR1 is SNHLY and CDR2 is FYNNEI. The ends lost 1 base at V and 12 bases at J; junction bases unmatched: 12. For the CDR3, the DNA is TGTGCCAGCAGTGAAGGCATGCGGGAGCTTTCATGGCAGTTCTTC. Its protein product is CASSEGMRELSWQFF.

The chain couples TRBV27 to TRBJ2-1, with D unclear. V was pared by 6 bases and J by 7 bases, with 19 bases between. CDR3 length: 15 residues. Germline loops: CDR1 MNHEY, CDR2 SMNVEV (reference sequence). CDR3 in amino acids: CASRNRSPGSNEQFF. For the CDR3, the DNA is TGTGCCAGCAGAAACCGGTCCCCCGGGTCGAATGAGCAGTTCTTC.

This rearrangement joins TRBV3-1 (or the pseudogene TRBV3-2) to TRBJ2-1; 13 bases map to TRBD2. Germline V gene sequence: CDR1 LGHDT, CDR2 YNNKEL (reference sequence). V shed 4 bases and J 6 bases; nucleotides not matched to a gene: 6. CDR3 length: 16 amino acids. The CDR3 DNA is TGTGCCAGCAGCCCCGCCGGGACTAGCGGGATCAATGAGCAGTTCTTC. Translated, it gives CASSPAGTSGINEQFF.

CDR3 protein: CASRGQAAHGYTF. The CDR3 DNA sequence: TGTGCCAGCAGGGGACAGGCTGCTCATGGCTACACCTTC. The V call is TRBV12-3 or TRBV12-4, the J call TRBJ1-2; 8 bases fit TRBD1. The CDR3 sequence is 13 residues long. The J segment lost 6 bases and the V segment lost 6 bases, leaving 6 bases of the junction unmatched.